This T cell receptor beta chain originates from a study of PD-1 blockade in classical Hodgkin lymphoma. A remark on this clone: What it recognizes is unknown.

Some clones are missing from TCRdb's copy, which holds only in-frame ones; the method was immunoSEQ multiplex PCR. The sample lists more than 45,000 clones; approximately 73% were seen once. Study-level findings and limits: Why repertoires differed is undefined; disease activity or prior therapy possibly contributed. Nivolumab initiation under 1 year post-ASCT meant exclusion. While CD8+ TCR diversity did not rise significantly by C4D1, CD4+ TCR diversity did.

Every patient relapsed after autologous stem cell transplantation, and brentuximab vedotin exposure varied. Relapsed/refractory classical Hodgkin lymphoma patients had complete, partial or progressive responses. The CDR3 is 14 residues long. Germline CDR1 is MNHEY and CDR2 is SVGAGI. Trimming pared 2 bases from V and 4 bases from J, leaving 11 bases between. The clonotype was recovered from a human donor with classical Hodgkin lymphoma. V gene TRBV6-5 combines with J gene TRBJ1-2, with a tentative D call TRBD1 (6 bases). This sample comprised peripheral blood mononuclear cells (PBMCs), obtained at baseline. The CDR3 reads CASSYAGEGYGYTF. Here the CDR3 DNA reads TGTGCCAGCAGTTACGCAGGGGAGGGCTATGGCTACACCTTC.